This T cell receptor beta chain comes out of a study of regulatory T cells in long-lasting Graves disease. This clonotype was found many times. V was pared by 4 bases and J by 3 bases, with 9 bases between. There are 13 residues in the CDR3. Noted time point: newly diagnosed GD, antithyroid drugs for less than 3 months. Construction of the TCR library relied on RNA isolated from PBMCs. Construction of TCR beta libraries relied on iRepertoire HTBI primers and on Arm-PCR targeting CDR3 regions. TCRdb reprocessed the multiplex PCR reads via MiXCR and lists one record per CDR3 protein. Here the sample spans about 430,000 distinct CDR3 sequences, approximately 16% being singletons. The data also belong to a second study, concerning T cells in Graves' hyperthyroidism and ophthalmopathy.

The chain couples TRBV12-3 or TRBV12-4 to TRBJ1-1; D not resolved. The receptor comes from a woman between 40 and 55 years old with Graves disease. This material consisted of peripheral blood mononuclear cells (PBMCs), taken at new diagnosis, from a patient treated with antithyroid drugs. The CDR3 here is CASSYLLDTEAFF. CDR3 nucleotides: TGTGCCAGCAGTTATCTTTTGGACACTGAAGCTTTCTTT.